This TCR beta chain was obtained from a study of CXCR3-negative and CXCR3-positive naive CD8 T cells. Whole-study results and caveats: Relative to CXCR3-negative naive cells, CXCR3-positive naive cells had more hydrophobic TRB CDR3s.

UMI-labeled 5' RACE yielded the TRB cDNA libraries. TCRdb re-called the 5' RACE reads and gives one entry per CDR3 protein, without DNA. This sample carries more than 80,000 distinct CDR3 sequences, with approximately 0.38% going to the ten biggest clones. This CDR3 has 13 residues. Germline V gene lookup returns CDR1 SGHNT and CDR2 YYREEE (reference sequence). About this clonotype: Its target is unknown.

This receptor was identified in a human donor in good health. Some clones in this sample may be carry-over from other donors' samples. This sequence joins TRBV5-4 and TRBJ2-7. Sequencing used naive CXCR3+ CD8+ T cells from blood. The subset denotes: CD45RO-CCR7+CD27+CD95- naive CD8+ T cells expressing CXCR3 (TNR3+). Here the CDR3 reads CASSFGQSYEQYF.